This T cell receptor (beta chain) came from a study of T cell responses to AZD1222 COVID-19 vaccine. General study results and limits: Reports say nearly half of spike-specific TCRs go after unmutated variant regions. Donors were largely white British and mainly female; clonal diversity was possibly underestimated.

The CDR3 spans 18 residues. The ends were cut back, 6 bases at V and 0 bases at J, with 21 bases in the middle. The V gene's germline CDR1 is MDHEN and CDR2 SYDVKM. Method: immunoSEQ multiplex PCR; TCRdb's copy keeps in-frame clones and lacks some. This sample has 150,000 to 160,000 clones, with 90% found just once. In regard to this clone: The antigen is unknown.

This sequence originates from an adult who received the AZD1222 COVID-19 vaccine. The input for sequencing was peripheral blood, taken 28 days after the second AZD1222 dose. The genes are TRBV28 and TRBJ1-5; tentatively, D is TRBD1 (5 bases). CDR3 in amino acids: CASSLSFGTTNSNQPQHF. The CDR3 DNA is TGTGCCAGCAGCCTCTCGTTTGGGACCACTAATAGCAATCAGCCCCAGCATTTT. Using reference TRBV28 and TRBJ1-5 for the parts outside the CDR3, the full variable domain is DVKVTQSSRYLVKRTGEKVFLECVQDMDHENMFWYRQDPGLGLRLIYFSYDVKMKEKGDIPEGYSVSREKKERFSLILESASTNQTSMYLCASSLSFGTTNSNQPQHFGDGTRLSIL.